This T cell receptor beta chain was captured in a study of OX40 agonist ivuxolimab in advanced cancers. Germline V CDR1 and CDR2: MGHRA, YSYEKL. The CDR3 covers 18 residues. The ends were cut back, 0 bases at V and 2 bases at J, with 19 bases in the middle. Individuals having autoimmune disease history or systemic immunosuppression were not enrolled. TCRdb keeps only in-frame clones here, not all; method: immunoSEQ multiplex PCR. The data hold about 22,000 clones, with 84% observed a single time. This clone turned up a few times. This receptor was identified in an adult with an advanced solid tumor such as melanoma, head and neck, liver or kidney cancer. Sequencing used CD4+ or CD8+ T cells sorted from blood, obtained in a trial of the OX40 agonist ivuxolimab. The chain combines TRBV4-1 with TRBJ2-5, with D possibly TRBD2 on 7 matching bases. DNA of the CDR3: TGCGCCAGCAGCCAAGAACCTTCTCGGGGAGGGGGGCAAGAGACCCAGTACTTC. It translates to CASSQEPSRGGGQETQYF.